The source of this TCR beta chain is a study of technical replicates of blood from several donors. Repertoires were generated with immunoSEQ multiplex PCR, while TCRdb's copy carries only in-frame clones and drops some. The sample includes roughly 6,900 clones, about 95% of them seen just once. V lost 2 bases and J 5 bases, leaving 18 bases between the germline ends. The CDR3 totals 16 residues. Germline CDR1 reads ENHRY; CDR2 reads SYGVKD. The sequencing sample was made of PBMCs. The J gene is TRBJ1-2, the V gene TRBV10-3; no clear D. The receptor was isolated from a human donor in good health. CDR3 nucleotide sequence: TGTGCCATCAGTGAGAACTCCGGGGTAAGGTCTTATGGCTACACCTTC. Its protein product is CAISENSGVRSYGYTF.